This T cell receptor beta chain emerged from a study of CD8+CD57+ T cells in acquired aplastic anemia. Study-level information: Mean DNA quantity obtained from sorted CD4+ and CD8+ cells was 2.5 to 4 ug. There were approximately 9.9 million reads, on average, for CD4+ cells from healthy donors.

This clonotype has at least ten counts. The target antigen is unknown. V lost 2 bases and J 2 bases, leaving 11 bases between the germline ends. The CDR3 loop spans 15 amino acids. Germline-derived CDR1 and CDR2 are LNHDA and SQIVND (reference sequence). The template used for profiling TCR beta VDJ and CDR3 was genomic DNA. TCRdb re-analysed the reads in MiXCR, keeping a single row per CDR3 protein. The repertoire has some 180,000 distinct CDR3 sequences, around half of them found once; the top ten carry roughly 3%. Study observations and caveats: Controls and patients did not differ significantly in CD8+ Simpson's diversity. Patients and controls shared approximately 30 CD8+ CDR3 sequences.

The sequence was obtained from a human donor in good health. Sequenced sample: sorted CD4+, CD8+, or CD8+CD57+ T cells (not recorded which) from PBMCs. The chain uses TRBV19 and TRBJ2-3; a possible D gene is TRBD2 (6 bases). CDR3 protein: CASSISAGLTDTQYF. DNA of the CDR3: TGTGCCAGTAGTATATCTGCGGGACTCACAGATACGCAGTATTTT. Looking up the rest from reference TRBV19 and TRBJ2-3 gives the full variable domain: DGGITQSPKYLFRKEGQNVTLSCEQNLNHDAMYWYRQDPGQGLRLIYYSQIVNDFQKGDIAEGYSVSREKKESFPLTVTSAQKNPTAFYLCASSISAGLTDTQYFGPGTRLTVL.